This passage covers 6 T cell receptor beta chains from one sample sequenced in a study of blood T cell repertoires in COVID-19. Repertoires were generated with immunoSEQ multiplex PCR, while TCRdb's copy carries only in-frame clones and drops some. The sample carries over 200,000 clones, approximately 83% recorded once. Sequencing used peripheral blood. The receptors were gathered from a woman in her thirties who had recovered from COVID-19.

The chain recombines TRBV9 with TRBJ2-5; no definite D call. Germline CDR1 and CDR2: SGDLS and YYNGEE. The CDR3 runs 13 residues. V was cut by 0 bases and J by 2 bases, with 5 bases left in between. The DNA for the CDR3 is TGTGCCAGCAGCGTAGGTCTACAAGAGACCCAGTACTTC. Translated, it gives CASSVGLQETQYF.

This clone was picked up one time. The rearrangement joins TRBV5-1 to TRBJ2-5; 7 nucleotides line up with TRBD2. The CDR3 has 15 amino acids. V shed 0 bases and J 4 bases; nucleotides not matched to a gene: 6. Germline-derived CDR1 and CDR2 are SGHRS and YFSETQ. The CDR3 coding sequence is TGCGCCAGCAGCTTGGATAGCCCGGGGGGAGAGACCCAGTACTTC. Protein sequence: CASSLDSPGGETQYF.

This clone came up once. The chain is built from TRBV5-6 and TRBJ1-1; D is uncertain. V was trimmed by 2 bases and J by 1 base, leaving 12 bases between them. The germline V gene has CDR1 SGHDT and CDR2 YYEEEE. The CDR3 length is 15 residues. CDR3 region: CASSFVAVGNTEAFF. In DNA, the CDR3 is TGTGCCAGCAGCTTTGTAGCGGTCGGGAACACTGAAGCTTTCTTT.

V is TRBV9 and J is TRBJ2-7; maybe TRBD1 (5 bases). Trimming removed 4 bases at V and 6 bases at J, with 17 bases between. Germline CDR1 is SGDLS and CDR2 is YYNGEE. The CDR3 is made up of 14 amino acids. CDR3 DNA: TGTGCCAGCAGCTCAGACCCAGGGATGGGCGAGCAGTACTTC. It encodes CASSSDPGMGEQYF.

The chain has TRBV6-5 and TRBJ1-2; 10 nucleotides agree with TRBD1. J was trimmed by 5 bases and V by 7 bases; bases with no gene match: 7. The CDR3 is made up of 14 amino acids. Germline values: CDR1 MNHEY, CDR2 SVGAGI. The CDR3 sequence: CASTKDRGLYGYTF. The CDR3 DNA follows: TGTGCCAGCACCAAGGACAGGGGGTTGTATGGCTACACCTTC.

The chain employs TRBV10-1 and TRBJ2-3; 12 positions agree with TRBD2. This CDR3 has 18 amino acids. V was pared by 7 bases and J by 13 bases, with 24 bases of the junction left unmatched. Germline V gene lookup returns CDR1 WNHNN and CDR2 SYGVQD (reference sequence). The CDR3 coding sequence is TGCGCCAGCAAACTAGCGGGGGGAATCTGTCCCCCCCCTCGCTGGGAGTATTTT. Its translation is CASKLAGGICPPPRWEYF.